Listed below are T cell receptor beta chains from one sample, sequenced in a study of tumor and adjacent non-tumor tissue in lung cancer. In TCRdb, the multiplex PCR reads were re-called with MiXCR into one record per CDR3 protein. The sample consists of 90,000 to 110,000 distinct CDR3 sequences, about 61% of them appearing once. Sequenced: distant non-tumor lung tissue. These receptors came from a man in his sixties with non-small cell lung cancer. Each CDR3 is given with its conserved first and last residue. The D gene is left open where the match is weak.

CDR3 protein	V gene	D gene
CASGLVGSQETQYF	TRBV6-2/TRBV6-3	NA
CASSLSRGLETQYF	TRBV7-9	NA
CSVEGTFLSYNEEFF	TRBV29-1	NA
CASSLDFLGDGYTF	TRBV11-1	NA
CASTSPNTGELFF	TRBV6-5	NA
CSASTDGATNEKLFF	TRBV20-1	NA
CASSLEGTFSDRYF	TRBV11-1	NA
CASSLALDTEAFF	TRBV7-8	NA
CSARSGTGVQPQHF	TRBV20-1	TRBD1
CASSKGAGAPYSEQFF	TRBV10-1	TRBD1
CVSSLGRGRRSYEQYF	TRBV5-8	TRBD1
CASNLRACEQYF	TRBV4-1	NA
CGSASSYEQYF	TRBV28	NA
CAISPGQFNHGYTF	TRBV10-3	NA